This TCR beta chain was captured by sequencing in a study of regulatory T cells in long-lasting Graves disease. Arm-PCR of CDR3 regions and iRepertoire HTBI primers were used to build TCR beta libraries. Original processing methods: Identified across the samples were approximately 60 TRBV segments and 14 TRBJ segments. From the multiplex PCR reads, TCRdb called clonotypes with MiXCR, one entry per CDR3 protein. Here the V and J calls rest on TCRdb's processing, not on the authors' analysis. The sample lists 440,000 or so distinct CDR3 sequences; about 17% were seen once. Documented time point: newly diagnosed GD, antithyroid drugs for less than 3 months. RNA extracted from PBMCs served as the sequencing template. As a group, patients came from one endocrinology department in Xi'an, China. A peripheral blood sample, roughly 8.5 milliliters in volume, was drawn into EDTA tubes. V shed 8 bases and J shed 2 bases, with 33 bases lying between them. The CDR3 has 20 residues. Germline V gene lookup returns CDR1 LGHDT and CDR2 YNNKEL (reference sequence).

These records were also assigned to another study, of T cells in Graves' hyperthyroidism and ophthalmopathy. That study reports: The HTBI primer set drove a first-round RT-PCR of the TCR CDR3.

V is TRBV3-1 and J is TRBJ2-5; TRBD1 or TRBD2 may be the D gene (6 bases each). The sequenced sample was peripheral blood mononuclear cells (PBMCs), obtained at new diagnosis, from a patient treated with antithyroid drugs. The receptor's source is a woman aged 25-40 years with Graves disease. The CDR3 sequence: CASSPKVGSTGASPQETQYF. The CDR3 coding sequence is TGTGCCAGCTCACCTAAGGTGGGTTCGACGGGGGCATCTCCACAAGAGACCCAGTACTTC.